This TCR beta chain was recovered during a study of radiotherapy plus CTLA-4 blockade in lung cancer. TCRdb keeps only in-frame clones here, not all; method: immunoSEQ multiplex PCR. The sample includes about 83,000 clones, about 78% of them seen just once. Germline loops: CDR1 SGDLS, CDR2 YYNGEE. V lost 0 bases to trimming and J lost 0 bases, with 10 bases between them. The CDR3 totals 16 residues. The chain carries TRBV9 and TRBJ2-1; TRBD2 might be the D (6 bases). The sequence was collected from a human donor with non-small cell lung cancer who had a partial response to radiotherapy plus ipilimumab. Some clones in this sample may be carry-over from other donors' samples. This specimen consisted of peripheral blood, obtained from a patient treated with radiotherapy plus ipilimumab. The chain's CDR3 is CASSVAAGSSYNEQFF. In DNA, the CDR3 is TGTGCCAGCAGCGTAGCTGCCGGGAGCTCCTACAATGAGCAGTTCTTC. Complete variable domain (other parts from reference TRBV9 and TRBJ2-1): DSGVTQTPKHLITATGQRVTLRCSPRSGDLSVYWYQQSLDQGLQFLIQYYNGEERAKGNILERFSAQQFPDLHSELNLSSLELGDSALYFCASSVAAGSSYNEQFFGPGTRLTVL.